These 30 T cell receptor beta chains share one sample of origin, sequenced in a study of OX40 agonist ivuxolimab in advanced cancers. TCRdb's table, derived via immunoSEQ multiplex PCR, lists solely in-frame clones and lacks some. The sample contains nearly 45,000 clones, approximately 88% of which appear only once. The sample was CD4+ or CD8+ T cells sorted from blood, taken in a trial of the OX40 agonist ivuxolimab. Source of these receptors: an adult with an advanced solid tumor such as melanoma, head and neck, liver or kidney cancer.

The rearrangement uses TRBV4-1 and TRBJ2-3; 8 bases map to TRBD1. The ends lost 4 bases at V and 5 bases at J; junction bases unmatched: 11. This CDR3 spans 16 amino acids. The V gene's germline CDR1 is MGHRA and CDR2 YSYEKL. The CDR3 reads CASSLGGTGILDTQYF. The CDR3 bases are TGCGCCAGCAGCCTGGGTGGGACAGGTATCCTAGATACGCAGTATTTT.

V usage is TRBV7-3 and J usage is TRBJ1-1; 8 bases map to TRBD1. V was clipped by 4 bases and J by 8 bases; unmatched bases: 15. The CDR3 runs to 16 residues. Germline assignment: CDR1 SGHTA and CDR2 FQGTGA. The CDR3 DNA reads TGTGCCAGCAGCTGCCTTACGGGACAGGTCCTAGGGGAAGCTTTCTTT. As protein: CASSCLTGQVLGEAFF.

The V and J genes are TRBV7-3 and TRBJ2-1; the match to TRBD2 covers 12 bases. Germline assignment: CDR1 SGHTA and CDR2 FQGTGA. The V gene end was trimmed by 5 bases and the J gene end by 6 bases; junction bases not matched to a gene: 11. CDR3 length equals 17 residues. The CDR3 here is CASSHLAGGPLGNEQFF. CDR3 nucleotides: TGTGCCAGCAGCCACCTAGCGGGGGGGCCTTTGGGCAATGAGCAGTTCTTC.

The CDR3 DNA sequence: TGCAGCGTTCCCTACGTCTCGACAGGGTTCGGGGAGACCCAGTACTTC. Encoded protein: CSVPYVSTGFGETQYF. The chain links TRBV29-1 to TRBJ2-5; 7 bases agree with TRBD1. CDR3 length equals 16 residues. The V and J ends lost 5 bases and 5 bases, in that order; junction bases with no gene match: 17. Germline V gene sequence: CDR1 SQVTM, CDR2 ANQGSEA. The complete variable domain, with remaining parts taken from reference TRBV29-1 and TRBJ2-5, reads SAVISQKPSRDICQRGTSLTIQCQVDSQVTMMFWYRQQPGQSLTLIATANQGSEATYESGFVIDKFPISRPNLTFSTLTVSNMSPEDSSIYLCSVPYVSTGFGETQYFGPGTRLLVL.

This clone was observed a few times. The V call is TRBV9, the J call TRBJ2-1; 12 positions agree with TRBD2. The V segment lost 4 bases and the J segment 4 bases; nucleotides outside the gene matches: 6. Germline values: CDR1 SGDLS, CDR2 YYNGEE. This CDR3 is 16 amino acids long. The chain's CDR3 is CASSPKGLAGYNEQFF. The CDR3 bases are TGTGCCAGCAGCCCGAAAGGACTAGCGGGGTACAATGAGCAGTTCTTC. The full variable domain, in which reference TRBV9 and TRBJ2-1 provide the parts outside the CDR3, is DSGVTQTPKHLITATGQRVTLRCSPRSGDLSVYWYQQSLDQGLQFLIQYYNGEERAKGNILERFSAQQFPDLHSELNLSSLELGDSALYFCASSPKGLAGYNEQFFGPGTRLTVL.

This clone turned up a few times. This sequence joins TRBV28 and TRBJ2-7, with D maybe TRBD1 (6 bases). The germline V gene encodes CDR1 MDHEN and CDR2 SYDVKM. The ends were cut back, 5 bases at V and 2 bases at J, with 13 bases in the middle. This CDR3 is built from 14 residues. The CDR3: CASSGWGPAYEQYF. Here the CDR3 DNA reads TGTGCCAGCAGTGGATGGGGGCCCGCCTACGAGCAGTACTTC.

This clone was seen more than once but under ten times. This sample includes further DNA sequences coding for the same CDR3. The J gene is TRBJ1-1, the V gene TRBV5-1, with D perhaps TRBD1 (5 bases). This CDR3 is 15 amino acids long. Per germline, CDR1 SGHRS and CDR2 YFSETQ. The V and J ends lost 0 bases and 5 bases respectively, with 14 bases between them. The CDR3 region has the DNA TGCGCCAGCAGCTTGGGGACGGGGGGTCGGACTGAAGCTTTCTTT. Protein product: CASSLGTGGRTEAFF.

The V gene is TRBV5-5, the J gene TRBJ2-1, with 14 bases aligning to TRBD2. CDR1 and CDR2 from the germline V gene are SGHKS and YYEKEE (reference sequence). This CDR3 region has 16 residues. With 3 bases clipped from V and 8 bases from J, the junction kept 7 bases outside the gene matches. DNA for the CDR3: TGTGCCAGCAGCTGGGGACTAGCGGGAGATATCTATGAGCAGTTCTTC. Translation: CASSWGLAGDIYEQFF. Combining the CDR3 with reference TRBV5-5 and TRBJ2-1 gives the whole variable domain DAGVTQSPTHLIKTRGQQVTLRCSPISGHKSVSWYQQVLGQGPQFIFQYYEKEERGRGNFPDRFSARQFPNYSSELNVNALLLGDSALYLCASSWGLAGDIYEQFFGPGTRLTVL.

The chain carries TRBV28 and TRBJ2-7; 7 bases are a match to TRBD1. The ends lost 7 bases at V and 5 bases at J; junction bases unmatched: 14. The CDR3 is made up of 15 amino acids. The germline CDR1 and CDR2 sequences are MDHEN and SYDVKM. CDR3: CASNLQTGKGDEQYF. The CDR3 region has the DNA TGTGCCAGCAACCTCCAGACAGGGAAAGGCGACGAGCAGTACTTC.

The chain links TRBV7-9 to TRBJ2-7, with D hard to call. The CDR3 has 14 amino acids. Germline CDR1 is SEHNR and CDR2 is FQNEAQ (reference sequence). Trimming stripped 1 base from V and 2 bases from J, with 9 bases between. The CDR3 region is CASSLVGFAYEQYF. The CDR3 region has the DNA TGTGCCAGCAGCTTAGTCGGCTTCGCCTACGAGCAGTACTTC.

The chain uses TRBV6-6 and TRBJ1-1; the D is unclear. Germline V gene data show CDR1 as MNHNY and CDR2 as SVGAGI (reference sequence). Trimming removed 0 bases at V and 6 bases at J, with 8 bases between. The CDR3 is made up of 13 amino acids. CDR3 coding DNA: TGTGCCAGCAGTTACTCTTTGGGCTCTGAAGCTTTCTTT. Amino acid sequence: CASSYSLGSEAFF.

The chain couples TRBV11-3 to TRBJ2-1, with 7 bases that match TRBD2. This CDR3 has 14 residues. V shed 8 bases, J shed 3 bases, and the junction held 7 bases outside the gene matches. Germline CDR1 is SGHNT and CDR2 is YENEEA. As DNA, the CDR3 is TGTGCCAGCGGGCTAGCGGACAACTACAATGAGCAGTTCTTC. This gives the protein CASGLADNYNEQFF.

This chain joins TRBV4-2 and TRBJ2-5, with D possibly TRBD2 on 6 matching bases. TRBJ2-7 explains the end of the DNA better; the J call may be wrong. The length of the CDR3 is 15 residues. CDR1 and CDR2 from the germline V gene are LGHNA and YNFKEQ. CDR3 amino acids: CASSQEGGGSDEQYF. CDR3 DNA: TGTGCCAGCAGCCAAGAAGGAGGAGGGAGCGACGAGCAGTACTTC.

This sequence joins TRBV28 and TRBJ1-1, with D unresolved. Deletions cut 5 bases from V and 4 bases from J, with 8 bases between. The germline gives CDR1 MDHEN, CDR2 SYDVKM. The CDR3 spans 12 residues. For the CDR3, the DNA is TGTGCCAGCAGTCCATGGGGCACTGAAGCTTTCTTT. This encodes CASSPWGTEAFF.

This clone appeared once. The gene calls are TRBV27 and TRBJ1-3, with a tentative D call TRBD1 (5 bases). Germline values: CDR1 MNHEY, CDR2 SMNVEV (reference sequence). The ends were cut back, 1 base at V and 2 bases at J, with 15 bases in the middle. This CDR3 has 17 amino acids. DNA for the CDR3: TGTGCCAGCAGTTTATACCCGCCAGGGATAGCTGGAAACACCATATATTTT. It specifies CASSLYPPGIAGNTIYF.

This sequence joins TRBV4-1 and TRBJ2-7; TRBD2 is a possible D gene (5 bases). The length of the CDR3 is 14 residues. Germline values: CDR1 MGHRA, CDR2 YSYEKL. V shed 4 bases and J shed 3 bases, with 13 bases lying between them. CDR3 nucleotides: TGCGCCAGCAGCCCTCTCCCAACTAGCTACGAGCAGTACTTC. The encoded protein is CASSPLPTSYEQYF.

This chain uses TRBV11-3 with TRBJ2-7, with D perhaps TRBD1 (5 bases). Germline lookup yields CDR1 SGHNT and CDR2 YENEEA. CDR3 length: 13 residues. Between the trimmed V and J ends, which lost 8 bases and 0 bases, there was a span of 11 bases. This CDR3 reads CASRWGGSYEQYF. The CDR3 coding sequence is TGTGCCAGCCGCTGGGGCGGCTCCTACGAGCAGTACTTC.

The chain carries TRBV28 and TRBJ1-1, with TRBD1 as a possible D gene (6 bases). This CDR3 comprises 18 residues. Germline V gene sequence: CDR1 MDHEN, CDR2 SYDVKM. Trimming stripped 3 bases from V and 1 base from J, with 21 bases between. DNA of the CDR3: TGTGCCAGCAGTTTTGGCGGACTACTTCAACAGGGGAACACTGAAGCTTTCTTT. Translated, it gives CASSFGGLLQQGNTEAFF. The variable domain in full, completed from reference TRBV28 and TRBJ1-1, reads DVKVTQSSRYLVKRTGEKVFLECVQDMDHENMFWYRQDPGLGLRLIYFSYDVKMKEKGDIPEGYSVSREKKERFSLILESASTNQTSMYLCASSFGGLLQQGNTEAFFGQGTRLTVV.

The chain combines TRBV6-6 with TRBJ2-7; D tentatively reads TRBD1 or TRBD2 (5 bases each). V was shortened by 7 bases and J by 2 bases, with 18 bases between the two germline ends. CDR1 is MNHNY and CDR2 is SVGAGI in the germline V gene (reference sequence). The CDR3 extends over 15 amino acids. CDR3 loop: CASTTGTNGAYEQYF. The CDR3 bases are TGTGCCAGCACTACGGGGACGAATGGAGCCTACGAGCAGTACTTC.

The V and J genes are TRBV29-1 and TRBJ1-1; 7 nucleotides line up with TRBD1. Trimming at V came to 4 bases and at J to 10 bases, leaving 12 bases not matched to a gene. The CDR3 has 13 amino acids. Germline CDR1 is SQVTM and CDR2 is ANQGSEA. In DNA form, the CDR3 reads TGCAGCGTTGGGGGGACAGACGGAGTTGGAGCTTTCTTT. Translation gives CSVGGTDGVGAFF.

With respect to this clone: Other DNA sequences of this sample code for an identical CDR3. The chain uses TRBV5-6 and TRBJ1-1, with unresolved D. The germline V gene has CDR1 SGHDT and CDR2 YYEEEE. The CDR3 covers 11 residues. V was cut by 4 bases and J by 2 bases, with 3 bases left in between. CDR3 in DNA: TGTGCCAGCAGCACCAACACTGAAGCTTTCTTT. The encoded protein is CASSTNTEAFF.

This clone was detected a few times. This chain connects TRBV19 to TRBJ1-1; the D is unclear. Germline V CDR1 and CDR2: LNHDA, SQIVND (reference sequence). The CDR3 spans 14 residues. V dropped 5 bases and J dropped 2 bases, with 12 bases sitting between them. The CDR3 DNA sequence: TGTGCCAGTAGTCCCCGAGATTTTAACACTGAAGCTTTCTTT. Its translation is CASSPRDFNTEAFF.

This clone was observed a handful of times. This chain uses TRBV28 with TRBJ1-5, with 11 nucleotides matching TRBD1. Germline values: CDR1 MDHEN, CDR2 SYDVKM. This CDR3 region has 16 residues. The junction had 8 bases not matched to a gene; V was cut back by 6 bases and J by 4 bases. CDR3 sequence: CASRRFGQGANQPQHF. CDR3 coding DNA: TGTGCCAGCAGAAGATTCGGACAGGGGGCGAATCAGCCCCAGCATTTT.

The rearrangement uses TRBV4-2 and TRBJ2-1, with TRBD2 as a possible D gene (8 bases). The V gene lost 4 bases and the J gene lost 0 bases, with 19 bases spanning the gap. Per germline, CDR1 LGHNA and CDR2 YNFKEQ. The length of the CDR3 is 18 residues. CDR3 coding DNA: TGTGCCAGCAGCCCAGGGGGTAGCGGGGATTCCTCCTACAATGAGCAGTTCTTC. Translating gives CASSPGGSGDSSYNEQFF.

The gene calls are TRBV5-1 and TRBJ1-4, with a tentative D call TRBD1 (6 bases). CDR1 is SGHRS and CDR2 is YFSETQ in the germline V gene. The CDR3 is 12 amino acids. The CDR3 spells CASAGGGEKLFF. The CDR3, as DNA: TGCGCGTCAGCGGGCGGGGGCGAAAAACTGTTTTTT.

V and J are TRBV19 and TRBJ1-1; D call uncertain. This CDR3 is 14 amino acids long. The V gene lost 7 bases and the J gene lost 6 bases, with 18 bases spanning the gap. Germline values: CDR1 LNHDA, CDR2 SQIVND (reference sequence). As DNA, the CDR3 is TGTGCCAGTAAGATCGATGGGCTGAGACCTGAAGCTTTCTTT. Protein: CASKIDGLRPEAFF.

The V call is TRBV7-9, the J call TRBJ2-5; 10 bases fit TRBD1. CDR3 size: 16 residues. Trimming removed 5 bases from V and 4 bases from J; junction bases left unmatched: 10. The germline CDR1 and CDR2 sequences are SEHNR and FQNEAQ (reference sequence). This CDR3 reads CASSDPGTGVRETQYF. The CDR3 DNA is TGTGCCAGCAGCGACCCCGGGACAGGGGTGCGAGAGACCCAGTACTTC.

This chain links TRBV6-1 with TRBJ1-2; 9 bases line up with TRBD1. In germline, CDR1 is MNHNS, CDR2 SASEGT. V was clipped by 6 bases and J by 1 base; unmatched bases: 6. This CDR3 has 15 amino acids. The CDR3 protein is CASSVGTGINYGYTF. In DNA, the CDR3 is TGTGCCAGCAGCGTAGGGACAGGGATTAACTATGGCTACACCTTC.

This chain joins TRBV27 and TRBJ2-7, with TRBD1 identical over 10 bases. Germline V CDR1 and CDR2: MNHEY, SMNVEV (reference sequence). This CDR3 spans 14 amino acids. Trimming removed 2 bases from V and 2 bases from J; junction bases left unmatched: 0. As DNA, the CDR3 is TGTGCCAGCAGTTTAGGGACAGGGGCCTACGAGCAGTACTTC. This codes for CASSLGTGAYEQYF.

The chain is built from TRBV7-2 and TRBJ2-1; tentative D call: TRBD1 (6 bases). From germline, CDR1 is SGHTA and CDR2 FQGNSA. Trimming left V 5 bases short and J 0 bases short, with 14 bases between. The CDR3 is made up of 16 amino acids. The CDR3 protein is CASSIPLDSSYNEQFF. DNA for the CDR3: TGTGCCAGCAGCATCCCCCTGGACAGCTCCTACAATGAGCAGTTCTTC. The whole variable domain, remainder taken from reference TRBV7-2 and TRBJ2-1, is GAGVSQSPSNKVTEKGKDVELRCDPISGHTALYWYRQSLGQGLEFLIYFQGNSAPDKSGLPSDRFSAERTGGSVSTLTIQRTQQEDSAVYLCASSIPLDSSYNEQFFGPGTRLTVL.